Sequencing of this T cell receptor (beta chain) was carried out in a study of T cell responses to AZD1222 COVID-19 vaccine. This clone appeared a single time. Researchers grouped second doses given at about 4 or about 12 weeks into one pool. Some clones are missing from TCRdb's copy, which holds only in-frame ones; the method was immunoSEQ multiplex PCR. In the table there are some 60,000 clones, around three quarters of which are singletons. CDR1 is SGHTA and CDR2 is FQGTGA in the germline V gene. The CDR3 consists of 13 residues. V lost 5 bases and J lost 3; bases outside the gene matches: 4. The chain joins TRBV7-3 to TRBJ2-7, with TRBD2 matching 7 bases. The material sequenced was peripheral blood, taken 28 days after the second AZD1222 dose. The receptor's source is an adult who received the AZD1222 COVID-19 vaccine. The CDR3 nucleotides read TGTGCCAGCAGCATCGGGACTAACTACGAGCAGTACTTC. As protein: CASSIGTNYEQYF.